The entry below gives a single T cell receptor beta chain sequence along with its context. Antigen: not known. This record belongs to a study of CD8+ T cells in alopecia areata. Treatment described: oral pan-JAK inhibitor, 5-10 mg twice daily. Alopecia areata patients provided lesional scalp punch biopsies and peripheral blood, both collected for the study. Extracted RNA was reverse transcribed into cDNA, the sequencing template. Data came from immunoSEQ multiplex PCR; TCRdb stores just in-frame clones and leaves some out. The table has roughly 100,000 clones, 80% to 90% seen once. Study-level results: Scalp clonality and expanded CD8+ clones among the top 100 fell significantly with tofacitinib. During tofacitinib treatment, many expanded lesional clones remained in scalp and blood. Normal skin's resident alphabeta T cells are also sequenced in scalp samples.

There are 13 residues in the CDR3. Germline V lookup: CDR1 MGHRA, CDR2 YSYEKL. V was shortened by 1 base and J by 6 bases, with 10 bases between the two germline ends. This rearrangement joins TRBV4-1 to TRBJ2-7; no definite D call. The TCR comes from a human donor with alopecia areata. The specimen comprised CD8+ T cells sorted from blood, sampled at roughly week 30, from a patient treated with tofacitinib. The CDR3 loop is CASSQVLVLEQYF. CDR3 in DNA: TGCGCCAGCAGCCAAGTGCTGGTCCTCGAGCAGTACTTC.